A single sample is the source of the 29 T cell receptor beta chains below, sequenced in a study of blood T cell repertoires in COVID-19. The data were produced by immunoSEQ multiplex PCR, yet TCRdb's version contains in-frame clones alone and is incomplete. The top ten hold over 5.5% of the sample, which has about 250,000 clones, more than 75% seen once. The material sequenced was peripheral blood. The receptors derive from an elderly woman with COVID-19, enrolled during active disease.

This clone was detected only a few times. The rearrangement links TRBV27 to TRBJ1-1; D uncertain. Trimming removed 3 bases from V and 1 base from J, with 6 bases in between. Per the germline V gene, CDR1 is MNHEY and CDR2 is SMNVEV (reference sequence). CDR3 length: 13 amino acids. The CDR3 DNA is TGTGCCAGCAGTTTTTCGTCGAACACTGAAGCTTTCTTT. Translation gives CASSFSSNTEAFF.

V and J are TRBV6-2 or TRBV6-3 and TRBJ2-1; D not certain. This CDR3 is 12 amino acids long. The ends were cut back, 2 bases at V and 3 bases at J, with 2 bases in the middle. The germline V gene encodes CDR1 MNHEY and CDR2 SVGEGT. The CDR3 nucleotides read TGTGCCAGCAGTTACCACTACAATGAGCAGTTCTTC. This encodes CASSYHYNEQFF.

This sequence joins TRBV21-1 and TRBJ1-3. TRBV21-1 is an annotated pseudogene. CDR3 length: 16 amino acids. The CDR3 nucleotides read TGTGCCAGCAGCAAATGGGGACTGTGCTCTGGAAACACCATATATTTT. Its protein is CASSKWGLCSGNTIYF.

About this clone itself: Compared with germline, one end of the junction differs, possibly owing to a read error. The rearrangement links TRBV3-1 (or the pseudogene TRBV3-2) to TRBJ2-3; no clear D. The CDR3 runs to 11 residues. The germline V gene encodes CDR1 LGHDT and CDR2 YNNKEL (reference sequence). DNA of the CDR3: TGTGCCAGCAGCTCAGTTGGGCACGAGATCTTT. This gives the protein CASSSVGHEIF.

The count of this clone is one. Other nucleotide sequences from this sample produce the same CDR3. The CDR3 sequence is CASSSLYEQYF. CDR3 nucleotides: TGTGCCAGCAGTTCCCTCTACGAGCAGTACTTC. The chain is built from TRBV12-3 or TRBV12-4 and TRBJ2-7; D remains ambiguous. CDR3 length: 11 amino acids. The V gene lost 4 bases and the J gene lost 3 bases, with 4 bases spanning the gap.

The chain combines TRBV6-5 with TRBJ1-4, with TRBD1 matching over 8 bases. The CDR3 covers 15 residues. From germline, CDR1 is MNHEY and CDR2 SVGAGI. V was pared by 8 bases and J by 8 bases, with 13 bases of the junction left unmatched. The CDR3 sequence: CASSRGQGAGEKLFF. The CDR3 coding sequence is TGTGCCAGCTCCAGGGGTCAGGGGGCGGGGGAAAAACTGTTTTTT.

This clone was seen only once. The V call is TRBV19, the J call TRBJ1-1; D unclear. Trimming took 0 bases from V and 10 from J, leaving 15 bases between them. This CDR3 contains 14 residues. From germline, CDR1 is LNHDA and CDR2 SQIVND (reference sequence). The CDR3 DNA follows: TGTGCCAGTAGTATAGAGGTCGGCTGGGCCGGAGCTTTCTTT. Its translation is CASSIEVGWAGAFF.

The chain couples TRBV5-1 to TRBJ1-1, with 8 bases identical to TRBD1. In germline, CDR1 is SGHRS, CDR2 YFSETQ. The ends lost 4 bases at V and 4 bases at J; junction bases unmatched: 6. The CDR3 is 14 amino acids. The CDR3 coding sequence is TGCGCCAGCAGCCGATTAGACAGGGGCACTGAAGCTTTCTTT. Residues: CASSRLDRGTEAFF. Supplemented by reference TRBV5-1 and TRBJ1-1, the full variable domain reads KAGVTQTPRYLIKTRGQQVTLSCSPISGHRSVSWYQQTPGQGLQFLFEYFSETQRNKGNFPGRFSGRQFSNSRSEMNVSTLELGDSALYLCASSRLDRGTEAFFGQGTRLTVV.

This rearrangement joins TRBV3-1 (or the pseudogene TRBV3-2) to TRBJ1-1; TRBD1 aligns across 8 bases. Trimming cost V 4 bases and J 11 bases; bases outside gene matches: 6. Germline CDR1 and CDR2: LGHDT and YNNKEL (reference sequence). The CDR3 is 12 amino acids. The CDR3 nucleotides read TGTGCCAGCAGCCCTCCAGGGGGCAATGCTTTCTTT. Protein product: CASSPPGGNAFF.

The rearrangement uses TRBV6-2 or TRBV6-3 and TRBJ2-5, with D perhaps TRBD1 (5 bases). CDR3 length: 15 amino acids. V lost 5 bases and J 1 base, leaving 14 bases between the germline ends. Germline V lookup: CDR1 MNHEY, CDR2 SVGEGT. DNA of the CDR3: TGTGCCAGCAGTCCCCTACCGACAGTCCAAGAGACCCAGTACTTC. Translating gives CASSPLPTVQETQYF.

This clone has only one observation. The chain's CDR3 is CASSPSGNTEAFF. In DNA form, the CDR3 reads TGCGCCAGCAGCCCGTCAGGGAACACTGAAGCTTTCTTT. The chain employs TRBV5-1 and TRBJ1-1; D remains unclear. The V and J ends lost 4 bases and 1 base respectively, with 8 bases between them. Germline V CDR1 and CDR2: SGHRS, YFSETQ. The length of the CDR3 is 13 residues. Drawing the rest from reference TRBV5-1 and TRBJ1-1, the complete variable domain is KAGVTQTPRYLIKTRGQQVTLSCSPISGHRSVSWYQQTPGQGLQFLFEYFSETQRNKGNFPGRFSGRQFSNSRSEMNVSTLELGDSALYLCASSPSGNTEAFFGQGTRLTVV.

The V and J genes are TRBV4-1 and TRBJ1-5; 9 bases align to TRBD1. The germline V gene has CDR1 MGHRA and CDR2 YSYEKL. This CDR3 is 15 amino acids long. V shed 5 bases, J shed 2 bases, and the junction held 4 bases outside the gene matches. The DNA for the CDR3 is TGCGCCAGCAGCTGGGACAGGGTTGGCAATCAGCCCCAGCATTTT. Encoded protein: CASSWDRVGNQPQHF.

The chain carries TRBV5-1 and TRBJ2-7; 9 nucleotides match TRBD2. J lost 2 bases, V lost 0 bases, and 9 bases had no gene match. Germline CDR1 SGHRS, CDR2 YFSETQ. This CDR3 is 17 amino acids long. CDR3 nucleotide sequence: TGCGCCAGCAGCTTGGGCCCGGGTAGCGGGGGTCCCTACGAGCAGTACGTC. This gives the protein CASSLGPGSGGPYEQYV.

A few counts support this clone. The chain combines TRBV6-1 with TRBJ1-5; 9 positions agree with TRBD1. This CDR3 is built from 17 residues. In germline, CDR1 is MNHNS, CDR2 SASEGT. Trimming took 4 bases from V and 7 from J; bases not matched to a gene: 14. As DNA, the CDR3 is TGTGCCAGCAGTGTCCGAACCGGGACAGGGAGGTGGCAGCCCCAGCATTTT. Protein sequence: CASSVRTGTGRWQPQHF.

The V and J genes are TRBV6-5 and TRBJ1-5, with D possibly being TRBD1 (5 bases). Germline CDR1 and CDR2: MNHEY and SVGAGI. V lost 6 bases and J 7 bases, leaving 13 bases between the germline ends. The length of the CDR3 is 13 residues. The CDR3 bases are TGTGCCAGCAGAGGAGGGAGGGACCAGCCCCAGCATTTT. Translating gives CASRGGRDQPQHF.

The rearrangement joins TRBV5-1 to TRBJ1-3; tentative D call: TRBD1 (5 bases). This CDR3 region has 13 residues. V was clipped by 7 bases and J by 1 base, with 9 bases between them. The germline CDR1 and CDR2 sequences are SGHRS and YFSETQ. The CDR3 region is CASSDSSGNTIYF. The CDR3 DNA is TGCGCCAGCTCCGACAGTTCTGGAAACACCATATATTTT.

V is TRBV19 and J is TRBJ1-5, with D tentatively TRBD1 (5 bases). V lost 0 bases and J 2 bases, leaving 14 bases between the germline ends. From germline, CDR1 is LNHDA and CDR2 SQIVND (reference sequence). There are 17 residues in the CDR3. CDR3 nucleotides: TGTGCCAGTAGTATAGAGGGGCAGGGTCGGGGCAATCAGCCCCAGCATTTT. It codes for CASSIEGQGRGNQPQHF.

This chain uses TRBV18 with TRBJ2-2, with TRBD1 as a possible D gene (6 bases). V was trimmed by 11 bases and J by 4 bases, leaving 17 bases between them. Looked up from germline, CDR1 is KGHSH and CDR2 is LQKENI. This CDR3 is built from 14 residues. Written as DNA, the CDR3 is TGTGCCGGCACAGGGAGTATGGGCACCGGGGAGCTGTTTTTT. Its protein product is CAGTGSMGTGELFF.

This sequence joins TRBV6-1 and TRBJ2-1; 12 bases fit TRBD2. Germline CDR1 MNHNS, CDR2 SASEGT. V was pared by 3 bases and J by 0 bases, with 9 bases of the junction left unmatched. The CDR3 has 19 residues. Here the CDR3 DNA reads TGTGCCAGCAGTGAGAGACTAGCGGGGGCCGCTAGCTCCTACAATGAGCAGTTCTTC. Encoded protein: CASSERLAGAASSYNEQFF.

The V and J genes are TRBV27 and TRBJ1-2; no clear D. In germline, CDR1 is MNHEY, CDR2 SMNVEV (reference sequence). V shed 6 bases and J shed 5 bases, with 16 bases lying between them. The CDR3 is 14 amino acids. CDR3 sequence reads: CASSPTMSAYGYTF. The CDR3 bases are TGTGCCAGCAGCCCGACTATGTCAGCATATGGCTACACCTTC.

This clone has only a few counts. This chain joins TRBV6-1 and TRBJ2-1, with 8 nucleotides matching TRBD1. There are 16 residues in the CDR3. Germline values: CDR1 MNHNS, CDR2 SASEGT. J lost 8 bases, V lost 4 bases, and 13 bases had no gene match. Here the CDR3 reads CASSVRGQGARDEQFF. CDR3 DNA sequence: TGTGCCAGCAGTGTCCGTGGGCAGGGGGCTCGCGATGAGCAGTTCTTC.

The chain uses TRBV9 and TRBJ2-1, with 7 bases matching TRBD2. The CDR3 runs 16 residues. The germline gives CDR1 SGDLS, CDR2 YYNGEE. The trim removed 4 bases at V and 0 bases at J, leaving 7 bases unmatched. The CDR3 reads CASSRTSIPSYNEQFF. The CDR3 DNA reads TGTGCCAGCAGCCGGACTAGTATACCCTCCTACAATGAGCAGTTCTTC.

J is TRBJ1-5 and V is TRBV27; no reliable D call. The length of the CDR3 is 15 residues. CDR1 is MNHEY and CDR2 is SMNVEV in the germline V gene (reference sequence). V lost 6 bases and J 3 bases, leaving 15 bases between the germline ends. The CDR3 DNA sequence: TGTGCCAGCAGATCGACTAGGGTCGCCAATCAGCCCCAGCATTTT. This codes for CASRSTRVANQPQHF.

The J gene is TRBJ2-5, the V gene TRBV7-9, with TRBD2 matching 14 bases. Looked up from germline, CDR1 is SEHNR and CDR2 is FQNEAQ (reference sequence). Losses at the gene ends were 5 bases for V and 3 bases for J; bases not matched to a gene: 8. CDR3 length: 17 amino acids. The CDR3 DNA is TGTGCCAGCAGCCCCGGGACTAGCGGGGGATTAGAAGAGACCCAGTACTTC. It translates to CASSPGTSGGLEETQYF.

This chain links TRBV3-1 (or the pseudogene TRBV3-2) with TRBJ2-2, with D possibly matching TRBD2 (6 bases). The CDR3 contains 17 residues. Trimming cost V 5 bases and J 1 base, with 17 bases left between them. Germline assignment: CDR1 LGHDT and CDR2 YNNKEL (reference sequence). In DNA, the CDR3 is TGTGCCAGCAGCTTCCCGGTAGGTAGCGGGAACACCGGGGAGCTGTTTTTT. Translated, it gives CASSFPVGSGNTGELFF.

The chain uses TRBV9 and TRBJ1-2; D ambiguous. The CDR3 sequence is 15 residues long. The V gene's germline CDR1 is SGDLS and CDR2 YYNGEE. The ends were cut back, 0 bases at V and 4 bases at J, with 13 bases in the middle. The CDR3 sequence is CASSVGEGMSYGYTF. The CDR3 DNA sequence: TGTGCCAGCAGCGTAGGGGAGGGAATGAGCTATGGCTACACCTTC.

This clone was detected only once. V and J are TRBV5-1 and TRBJ2-5, with 10 bases lining up with TRBD2. From germline, CDR1 is SGHRS and CDR2 YFSETQ. This CDR3 has 16 residues. The J segment lost 2 bases and the V segment lost 1 base, leaving 5 bases of the junction unmatched. The CDR3 coding sequence is TGCGCCAGCAGCTTGCAGGTAGCGGGGGGACAAGAGACCCAGTACTTC. Protein: CASSLQVAGGQETQYF.

The chain links TRBV5-1 to TRBJ1-2, with D possibly being TRBD1 (6 bases). The germline V gene has CDR1 SGHRS and CDR2 YFSETQ. The length of the CDR3 is 17 residues. V lost 2 bases and J 0 bases, leaving 17 bases between the germline ends. This CDR3 reads CASSFKGETDPNYGYTF. CDR3 DNA: TGCGCCAGCAGCTTTAAGGGGGAAACGGATCCTAACTATGGCTACACCTTC.

The chain joins TRBV7-2 to TRBJ2-3, with TRBD1 matching over 10 bases. The CDR3 is 15 amino acids. V dropped 5 bases and J dropped 3; count of bases not matched to a gene: 5. Per the germline V gene, CDR1 is SGHTA and CDR2 is FQGNSA. The CDR3 DNA sequence: TGTGCCAGCAGCCCCCGGACAGGGGGAACAGATACGCAGTATTTT. Protein product: CASSPRTGGTDTQYF.